These T cell receptor beta chains were read from a single sample in a study of cytomegalovirus exposure and HLA in healthy donors. Profiling relied on immunoSEQ multiplex PCR, and the TCRdb table lists in-frame clones only, not all of them. Among a few hundred thousand clones listed, around three quarters were seen once. Sequenced sample: PBMCs. The receptors stem from a man aged 35 to 55 in good health and CMV-seronegative. Each CDR3 is given with its conserved first and last residue. A D gene is named only where the DNA matches it firmly. Clone size is given for some rows only: seen once, a few or many times, or a class if the clone is expanded.

v_call: TRBV6-5; j_call: TRBJ2-1; d_call: TRBD2; clone_size: -; cdr3_nt: TGTGCCAGCAGTTCCACTAGCGGGTCTAACAATGAGCAGTTCTTC; cdr3_aa: CASSSTSGSNNEQFF
v_call: TRBV10-3; j_call: TRBJ2-5; d_call: -; clone_size: -; cdr3_nt: TGTGCCATCGGGGGGAGGGGGACGGAGACCCAGTACTTC; cdr3_aa: CAIGGRGTETQYF
v_call: TRBV5-4; j_call: TRBJ2-1; d_call: TRBD1; clone_size: -; cdr3_nt: TGTGCCAGCAGCTTAGGGCAGGGGGCTCGACGGGAGCAGTTCTTC; cdr3_aa: CASSLGQGARREQFF
v_call: TRBV4-1; j_call: TRBJ2-5; d_call: TRBD1; clone_size: -; cdr3_nt: TGCGCCAGCAGCCAAGGGGGGACAGGGGTACAAGAGACCCAGTACTTC; cdr3_aa: CASSQGGTGVQETQYF
v_call: TRBV2; j_call: TRBJ2-7; d_call: TRBD1; clone_size: -; cdr3_nt: TGTGCCACGGGACAGGGCTACGAGCAGTACTTC; cdr3_aa: CATGQGYEQYF
v_call: TRBV30; j_call: TRBJ2-5; d_call: TRBD1; clone_size: -; cdr3_nt: TGTGCCTGGGGGGCAGGGGGCTTTGAGACCCAGTACTTC; cdr3_aa: CAWGAGGFETQYF
v_call: TRBV4-2; j_call: TRBJ2-7; d_call: TRBD1; clone_size: -; cdr3_nt: TGTGCCAGCAGCCAAGATAGGGACAGATTCTACGAGCAGTACTTC; cdr3_aa: CASSQDRDRFYEQYF
v_call: TRBV5-4; j_call: TRBJ2-3; d_call: -; clone_size: -; cdr3_nt: TGTGCCAGCAGCTGGGGAAGGGACTTCGGCACAGATACGCAGTATTTT; cdr3_aa: CASSWGRDFGTDTQYF
v_call: TRBV9; j_call: TRBJ2-7; d_call: TRBD1; clone_size: -; cdr3_nt: TGTGCCAGCAGCGCCTCCGGGACAGGGGGCGTCGAGCAGTACTTC; cdr3_aa: CASSASGTGGVEQYF
v_call: TRBV29-1; j_call: TRBJ2-5; d_call: -; clone_size: -; cdr3_nt: TGCAGCGTTGAACGGGGGCAAGAGACCCAGTACTTC; cdr3_aa: CSVERGQETQYF
v_call: TRBV11-1; j_call: TRBJ1-2; d_call: -; clone_size: -; cdr3_nt: TGTGCCAGCAGCCGTTCCAGGGGTGGCTACACCTTC; cdr3_aa: CASSRSRGGYTF
v_call: TRBV19; j_call: TRBJ2-5; d_call: TRBD2; clone_size: -; cdr3_nt: TGTGCCAGTAGTTTCCAGCGGGGGGATACCCAGTACTTC; cdr3_aa: CASSFQRGDTQYF
v_call: TRBV5-6; j_call: TRBJ1-2; d_call: -; clone_size: few; cdr3_nt: TGTGCCAGCAGCTTGGAAAGCCGTTTTACCGTCTATGGCTACACCTTC; cdr3_aa: CASSLESRFTVYGYTF
v_call: TRBV18; j_call: TRBJ1-2; d_call: -; clone_size: -; cdr3_nt: TGTGCCAGCTCATTTGACAGTGGCTACACCTTC; cdr3_aa: CASSFDSGYTF